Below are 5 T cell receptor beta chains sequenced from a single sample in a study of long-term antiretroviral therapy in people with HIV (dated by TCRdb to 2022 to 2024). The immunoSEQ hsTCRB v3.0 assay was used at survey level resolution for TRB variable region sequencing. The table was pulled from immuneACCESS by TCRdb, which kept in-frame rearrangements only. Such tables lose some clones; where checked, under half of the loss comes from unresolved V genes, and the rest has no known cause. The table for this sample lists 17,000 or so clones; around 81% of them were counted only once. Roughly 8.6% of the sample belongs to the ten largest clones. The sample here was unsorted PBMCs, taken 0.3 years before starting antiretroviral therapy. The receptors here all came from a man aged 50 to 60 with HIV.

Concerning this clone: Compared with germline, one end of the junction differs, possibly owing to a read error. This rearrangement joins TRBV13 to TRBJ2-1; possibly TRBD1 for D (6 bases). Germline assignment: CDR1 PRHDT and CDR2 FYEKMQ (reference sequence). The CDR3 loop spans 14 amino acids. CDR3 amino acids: CASSLGGPHNEQFF. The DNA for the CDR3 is TGTGCCAGCAGTTTAGGGGGACCCCACAATGAGCAGTTCTTC. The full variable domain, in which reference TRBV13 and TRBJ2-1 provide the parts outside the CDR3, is AAGVIQSPRHLIKEKRETATLKCYPIPRHDTVYWYQQGPGQDPQFLISFYEKMQSDKGSIPDRFSAQQFSDYHSELNMSSLELGDSALYFCASSLGGPHNEQFFGPGTRLTVL.

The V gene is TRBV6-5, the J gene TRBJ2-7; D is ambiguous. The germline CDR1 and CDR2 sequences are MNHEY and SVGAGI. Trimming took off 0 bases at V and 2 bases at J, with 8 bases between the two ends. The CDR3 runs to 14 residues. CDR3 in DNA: TGTGCCAGCAGTTACTCGAACGGACCCTACGAGCAGTACTTC. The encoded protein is CASSYSNGPYEQYF.

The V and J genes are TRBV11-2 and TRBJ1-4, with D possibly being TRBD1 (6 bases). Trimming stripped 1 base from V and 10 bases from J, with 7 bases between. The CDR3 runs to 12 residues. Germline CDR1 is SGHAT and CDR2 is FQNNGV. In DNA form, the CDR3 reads TGTGCCAGCAGCTTAGCGGACAGAAAACTGTTTTTT. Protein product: CASSLADRKLFF.

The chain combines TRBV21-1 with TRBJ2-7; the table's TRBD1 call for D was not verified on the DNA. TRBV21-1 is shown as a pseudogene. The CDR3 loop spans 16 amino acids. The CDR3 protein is CASSNGYGTEGNEQYF. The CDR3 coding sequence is TGTGCCAGCAGCAATGGATACGGGACAGAGGGCAACGAGCAGTACTTC.

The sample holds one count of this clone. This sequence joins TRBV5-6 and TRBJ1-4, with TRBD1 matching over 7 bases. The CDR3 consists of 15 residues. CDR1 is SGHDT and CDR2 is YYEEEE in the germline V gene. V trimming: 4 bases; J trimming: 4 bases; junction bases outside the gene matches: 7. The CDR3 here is CASSRRDRNNEKLFF. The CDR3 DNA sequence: TGTGCCAGCAGCCGCCGGGACAGAAATAATGAAAAACTGTTTTTT.